In this sample, the clone carrying this T cell receptor (beta chain) turned up many times. Antigen unknown. The sample is drawn from a study of T cell responses to AZD1222 COVID-19 vaccine. J gave up 9 bases and V 6 bases, and 9 bases lay outside the gene matches. CDR3 length equals 14 residues. Germline-derived CDR1 and CDR2 are MNHEY and SVGEGT. Study results and limitations: Clonal diversity was possibly underestimated, and the donors were mostly white British, with more females.

The table came from immunoSEQ multiplex PCR; TCRdb's copy has only in-frame clones and leaves some out. The table includes 130,000 or so clones, 70% to 90% detected once. This receptor was identified in an adult in good health. Source: peripheral blood, taken on day 0 of AZD1222 vaccination. The chain joins TRBV6-2 or TRBV6-3 to TRBJ1-5; 9 positions agree with TRBD1. CDR3 sequence (DNA): TGTGCCAGCAGCCACGGGACAGGGAGTGGGCCCCAGCATTTT. Amino acid sequence: CASSHGTGSGPQHF.